The 9 T cell receptor beta chains in this list originate from one sample, sequenced in a study of long-term antiretroviral therapy in people with HIV. They ran version v3.0 of the immunoSEQ assay at survey level. The method was immunoSEQ multiplex PCR; TCRdb's version includes in-frame clones alone and lacks a portion of them. The table has nearly 11,000 clones, under 85% seen once. The sample was unsorted PBMCs, taken at the start of antiretroviral therapy, before treatment. All receptors derive from a man aged 25-45 years with HIV.

This chain links TRBV6-4 with TRBJ2-7; D is perhaps TRBD1 (5 bases). The CDR3 is 14 amino acids. Germline CDR1 reads MRHNA; CDR2 reads SNTAGT. V lost 2 bases, J lost 6 bases, and 14 bases lay in between. The CDR3 region is CASSDPGRGCEQYF. The CDR3 DNA sequence: TGTGCCAGCAGTGACCCAGGTAGGGGTTGCGAGCAGTACTTC.

This clone has a handful of counts. J is TRBJ1-5 and V is TRBV21-1. TRBV21-1 constitutes a pseudogene. This CDR3 comprises 16 residues. The CDR3 spells CASSRPAGGSNQPQHF. The CDR3 coding sequence is TGTGCCAGCAGCCGCCCGGCGGGCGGAAGCAATCAGCCCCAGCATTTT.

This chain joins TRBV7-8 and TRBJ2-7, with a weak D call TRBD2 (5 bases). This CDR3 region has 14 residues. Germline V lookup: CDR1 SGHVS, CDR2 FQNEAQ. Trimming took 1 base from V and 2 from J, leaving 9 bases between them. Written as DNA, the CDR3 is TGTGCCAGCAGCTTAGTTGTCGGGGCCTACGAGCAGTACTTC. Translating it yields CASSLVVGAYEQYF.

The V call is TRBV7-9, the J call TRBJ1-1, with D hard to call. The length of the CDR3 is 13 residues. V lost 0 bases, J lost 1 base, and 3 bases lay in between. Germline CDR1 and CDR2: SEHNR and FQNEAQ (reference sequence). CDR3 region: CASSLAWNTEAFF. The CDR3 DNA reads as TGTGCCAGCAGCTTAGCGTGGAACACTGAAGCTTTCTTT.

The rearrangement joins TRBV27 to TRBJ1-3; D is unresolved. CDR3 length: 15 residues. V was clipped by 0 bases and J by 2 bases, with 8 bases between them. Germline V lookup: CDR1 MNHEY, CDR2 SMNVEV (reference sequence). CDR3 nucleotide sequence: TGTGCCAGCAGTTTATCATCCGGGGCTGGAAACACCATATATTTT. Translating it yields CASSLSSGAGNTIYF.

V gene TRBV9 combines with J gene TRBJ1-4, with 12 bases that match TRBD1. Germline loops: CDR1 SGDLS, CDR2 YYNGEE. There are 16 residues in the CDR3. V lost 4 bases, J lost 8 bases, and 9 bases stayed unmatched. The CDR3 nucleotides are TGTGCCAGCAGCTATGGGACAGGGGGCGTAAACGAAAAACTGTTTTTT. Protein sequence: CASSYGTGGVNEKLFF.

The V and J genes are TRBV6-1 and TRBJ2-1, with D possibly matching TRBD2 (6 bases). Trimming shortened V by 1 base and J by 2 bases, and 9 bases separated the two germline ends. CDR1 and CDR2 (germline): MNHNS, SASEGT. This CDR3 comprises 15 residues. This chain's CDR3 is CASSEESGAYNEQFF. The DNA of the CDR3 is TGTGCCAGCAGTGAAGAGTCGGGGGCCTACAATGAGCAGTTCTTC.

The chain couples TRBV19 to TRBJ1-5; 7 bases match TRBD1. V shed 6 bases, J shed 0 bases, and the junction held 5 bases outside the gene matches. CDR3 length: 15 residues. CDR1 and CDR2 (germline): LNHDA, SQIVND (reference sequence). CDR3 residues: CASRKDRNSNQPQHF. CDR3 bases: TGTGCCAGTAGAAAGGACAGGAATAGCAATCAGCCCCAGCATTTT.

The chain links TRBV5-5 to TRBJ2-2, with D hard to call. V was trimmed by 0 bases and J by 4 bases, leaving 13 bases between them. The CDR3 is made up of 16 amino acids. Germline CDR1 reads SGHKS; CDR2 reads YYEKEE (reference sequence). The CDR3 coding sequence is TGTGCCAGCAGCTTGGTAATGCACAGCAGCACCGGGGAGCTGTTTTTT. This sequence encodes CASSLVMHSSTGELFF.